One sample yielded the 22 T cell receptor beta chains listed below, sequenced in a study of CD8 T cells in ankylosing spondylitis. Study outcomes and limitations: Apparently characteristic of ankylosing spondylitis blood was a TCR beta motif (eight highly homologous variants).

What these receptors recognize is not known. TCRdb redid the calling of the 5' RACE reads with MiXCR, one entry per CDR3 protein. The repertoire holds 800,000 to 900,000 distinct CDR3 sequences, with 12% as singletons. The sequencing sample was made of blood, either unsorted or a sorted T cell fraction (not recorded which). The receptors originated from a male donor with ankylosing spondylitis.

This clonotype was picked up many times. This rearrangement joins TRBV4-2 to TRBJ1-6; D is ambiguous. CDR1 is LGHNA and CDR2 is YNFKEQ in the germline V gene. The V gene lost 1 base and the J gene lost 10 bases, with 20 bases spanning the gap. This CDR3 region has 17 residues. The CDR3 protein is CASSQVGNEGVRSPLHF. In DNA, the CDR3 is TGTGCCAGCAGCCAAGTCGGTAATGAGGGAGTTCGGTCACCCCTCCACTTT.

Points on this clonotype: Since a far larger clone is one base different, this is likely a read error. The genes are TRBV5-5 and TRBJ1-1, with a tentative D call TRBD1 (5 bases). Germline values: CDR1 SGHKS, CDR2 YYEKEE (reference sequence). The CDR3 has 13 residues. CDR3 sequence (DNA): TGTGCCAGCGGCTTGGGGCCAAACACTGAAGCTTTCTTT. Translated: CASGLGPNTEAFF.

This clonotype was seen only a few times. The rearrangement uses TRBV20-1 and TRBJ2-7; 10 bases agree with TRBD1. The CDR3 length is 14 residues. J was trimmed by 6 bases and V by 4 bases; bases with no gene match: 9. From germline, CDR1 is DFQATT and CDR2 SNEGSKA (reference sequence). The chain's CDR3 is CSANAGQGTSEQYF. In DNA, the CDR3 is TGCAGTGCTAACGCGGGACAGGGGACAAGCGAGCAGTACTTC.

V gene TRBV20-1 combines with J gene TRBJ2-7; 10 bases map to TRBD2. The ends lost 3 bases at V and 3 bases at J; junction bases unmatched: 5. The CDR3 consists of 14 residues. Germline V gene lookup returns CDR1 DFQATT and CDR2 SNEGSKA (reference sequence). The CDR3 sequence: CSASASGRLYEQYF. As DNA, the CDR3 is TGCAGTGCTAGTGCTAGCGGGAGACTCTACGAGCAGTACTTC.

The V call is TRBV7-2, the J call TRBJ1-2; D is possibly TRBD1 (5 bases). Deletions cut 0 bases from V and 3 bases from J, with 17 bases between. The CDR3 has 17 residues. The V gene's germline CDR1 is SGHTA and CDR2 FQGNSA. This chain's CDR3 is CASSLAGGGAKDYGYTF. CDR3 nucleotides: TGTGCCAGCAGCTTAGCGGGGGGAGGGGCGAAAGACTATGGCTACACCTTC.

In its sample, this clonotype was seen a few times. The genes are TRBV7-8 and TRBJ1-6; the match to TRBD1 covers 9 bases. This CDR3 contains 15 residues. J gave up 9 bases and V 4 bases, and 7 bases lay outside the gene matches. Germline-derived CDR1 and CDR2 are SGHVS and FQNEAQ. This chain's CDR3 is CASSYTGTGLSPLHF. CDR3 in DNA: TGTGCCAGCAGCTACACGGGGACAGGGCTTTCACCCCTCCACTTT.

There are a few counts of this clonotype. V is TRBV20-1 and J is TRBJ2-7; D is possibly TRBD1 or TRBD2 (5 bases each). V dropped 7 bases and J dropped 0 bases, with 10 bases sitting between them. This CDR3 spans 12 amino acids. Germline values: CDR1 DFQATT, CDR2 SNEGSKA (reference sequence). CDR3 loop: CSGDENSYEQYF. DNA for the CDR3: TGCAGTGGGGACGAAAACTCCTACGAGCAGTACTTC.

V gene TRBV9 combines with J gene TRBJ2-7; TRBD1 matches 7 bases. The CDR3 extends over 15 amino acids. V dropped 4 bases and J dropped 0; count of bases not matched to a gene: 7. CDR1 and CDR2 (germline): SGDLS, YYNGEE. The CDR3 region is CASSPDRVSSYEQYF. CDR3 bases: TGTGCCAGCAGCCCCGACAGGGTTAGCTCCTACGAGCAGTACTTC.

J is TRBJ2-7 and V is TRBV29-1; the D gene is possibly TRBD1 (5 bases). The V end lost 2 bases, the J end lost 2 bases, and 7 bases lay between the germline ends. Germline loops: CDR1 SQVTM, CDR2 ANQGSEA. The CDR3 covers 12 residues. The CDR3 sequence: CSVENRPYEQYF. The CDR3 bases are TGCAGCGTTGAAAACAGGCCCTACGAGCAGTACTTC.

The chain couples TRBV6-2 or TRBV6-3 to TRBJ2-7; 7 bases match TRBD1. Losses at the gene ends were 6 bases for V and 3 bases for J; bases not matched to a gene: 5. Germline CDR1 reads MNHEY; CDR2 reads SVGEGT. There are 13 residues in the CDR3. CDR3 bases: TGTGCCAGCAGCCGGGGACAGCTCTACGAGCAGTACTTC. Translated: CASSRGQLYEQYF.

This chain uses TRBV5-5 with TRBJ2-3; D gene unclear. V lost 1 base to trimming and J lost 8 bases, with 14 bases between them. Germline assignment: CDR1 SGHKS and CDR2 YYEKEE (reference sequence). The CDR3 is made up of 14 amino acids. The CDR3 reads CASSLLIRAATQYF. CDR3 coding DNA: TGTGCCAGCAGCTTGTTAATAAGGGCAGCTACGCAGTATTTT.

The chain couples TRBV20-1 to TRBJ2-5; perhaps TRBD1 as D (6 bases). The CDR3 sequence is 13 residues long. The V gene lost 7 bases and the J gene lost 2 bases, with 14 bases spanning the gap. Per germline, CDR1 DFQATT and CDR2 SNEGSKA (reference sequence). Written as DNA, the CDR3 is TGCAGTGGTTACAGGGACCATCAAGAGACCCAGTACTTC. Amino acid sequence: CSGYRDHQETQYF.

The rearrangement joins TRBV28 to TRBJ2-7, with D hard to call. The CDR3 totals 13 residues. Trimming pared 3 bases from V and 5 bases from J, leaving 11 bases between. Germline V gives CDR1 MDHEN, CDR2 SYDVKM. The CDR3 spells CASSLVGSDEQYF. CDR3 in DNA: TGTGCCAGCAGTTTGGTAGGGTCCGACGAGCAGTACTTC.

The rearrangement uses TRBV27 and TRBJ2-1; D not resolved. Trimming cost V 5 bases and J 4 bases, with 18 bases left between them. This CDR3 comprises 16 residues. From germline, CDR1 is MNHEY and CDR2 SMNVEV (reference sequence). The CDR3 DNA is TGTGCCAGCAGTCGTTCCCACGGGCATCTTTACAATGAGCAGTTCTTC. This translates into CASSRSHGHLYNEQFF.

This clonotype has a handful of counts. DNA for the CDR3: TGTGCCAGCAGCCAAGCAAGCGGAATAAACACTGAAGCTTTCTTT. Encoded protein: CASSQASGINTEAFF. The chain recombines TRBV4-2 with TRBJ1-1; D is uncertain. The V gene's germline CDR1 is LGHNA and CDR2 YNFKEQ. V was shortened by 1 base and J by 2 bases, with 11 bases between the two germline ends. This CDR3 has 15 amino acids.

This clonotype has only a few counts. CDR3 sequence: CASTTNRGLLSPLHF. CDR3 bases: TGTGCCAGCACCACGAACAGGGGGTTGCTTTCACCCCTCCACTTT. The V gene is TRBV12-3 or TRBV12-4, the J gene TRBJ1-6; 8 nucleotides align to TRBD1. The CDR3 spans 15 residues. The trim removed 7 bases at V and 9 bases at J, leaving 11 bases unmatched.

Ten or more counts support this clonotype. The chain carries TRBV20-1 and TRBJ1-6; 11 nucleotides match TRBD1. The V and J ends lost 4 bases and 5 bases, in that order; junction bases with no gene match: 4. CDR1 and CDR2 from the germline V gene are DFQATT and SNEGSKA (reference sequence). The CDR3 runs 15 residues. CDR3 protein: CSAKRDRGDNSPLHF. Here the CDR3 DNA reads TGCAGTGCTAAAAGGGACAGGGGGGATAATTCACCCCTCCACTTT.

This chain connects TRBV5-4 to TRBJ2-2; 8 bases are shared with TRBD2. The CDR3 consists of 16 residues. V gave up 4 bases and J gave up 4 bases; unmatched junction bases: 9. Germline V gives CDR1 SGHNT, CDR2 YYREEE (reference sequence). The CDR3 spells CASSRPGLESTGELFF. The CDR3 nucleotides are TGTGCCAGCAGCCGACCGGGACTAGAAAGCACCGGGGAGCTGTTTTTT.

This clonotype was seen a few times. V usage is TRBV5-1 and J usage is TRBJ2-7; possible D gene TRBD1, 5 bases. This CDR3 spans 12 amino acids. V was cut by 4 bases and J by 4 bases, with 9 bases left in between. Looked up from germline, CDR1 is SGHRS and CDR2 is YFSETQ. The CDR3, as DNA: TGCGCCAGCAGCAGGACAAGGTACGAGCAGTACTTC. Translation: CASSRTRYEQYF.

Only a few counts were recorded for this clonotype. The gene calls are TRBV20-1 and TRBJ1-5; D remains ambiguous. The germline V and J ends were trimmed by 5 bases and 0 bases, with 11 bases remaining between them. The CDR3 runs 14 residues. Per germline, CDR1 DFQATT and CDR2 SNEGSKA (reference sequence). The CDR3 bases are TGCAGTGCTTCCTCTCCTTATAGCAATCAGCCCCAGCATTTT. Its translation: CSASSPYSNQPQHF.

The genes are TRBV28 and TRBJ2-1; no firm D call. CDR1 and CDR2 from the germline V gene are MDHEN and SYDVKM. CDR3 length: 12 amino acids. Trimming removed 5 bases at V and 10 bases at J, with 12 bases between. CDR3 in amino acids: CASSVNRVEQFF. Written as DNA, the CDR3 is TGTGCCAGCAGTGTGAACCGCGTAGAGCAGTTCTTC.

This clonotype was observed a handful of times. The V and J genes are TRBV7-2 and TRBJ2-5, with 12 positions matching TRBD1. The CDR3 contains 15 residues. With 6 bases clipped from V and 6 bases from J, the junction kept 8 bases outside the gene matches. Germline-derived CDR1 and CDR2 are SGHTA and FQGNSA. The CDR3 bases are TGTGCCAGCAGTTCGGGGACAGGGGGCCATCAGACCCAGTACTTC. Translated, it gives CASSSGTGGHQTQYF. The whole variable domain, remainder taken from reference TRBV7-2 and TRBJ2-5, is GAGVSQSPSNKVTEKGKDVELRCDPISGHTALYWYRQSLGQGLEFLIYFQGNSAPDKSGLPSDRFSAERTGGSVSTLTIQRTQQEDSAVYLCASSSGTGGHQTQYFGPGTRLLVL.